This T cell receptor beta chain came from a study of monozygotic twins with inflammatory bowel disease. In regard to this clonotype: The antigen is unknown.

Study-level findings and limits: The results supported no single strong signal or clonotype associated with IBD.

An amount of roughly 4,000 ng of total RNA was used for each TCR library. Each UMI harboured a 6-nucleotide sample barcode and was appended via template switching. TCRalpha and TCRbeta cDNA went through nested PCRs of roughly 16 and 10 cycles, two in total. TCRdb derives one entry per CDR3 protein from the 5' RACE reads, leaving out DNA. The data include 150,000 to 200,000 distinct CDR3 sequences; the top ten clones carry approximately 3%. This clonotype originated in a human donor with ulcerative colitis or Crohn's disease, or a healthy co-twin of an affected twin (not recorded which). The sample was blood.

The chain's CDR3 is CASSQDLLTGGNQETQYF. This rearrangement joins TRBV3-1 to TRBJ2-5; TCRdb outputs TRBD1, but without DNA this stays unchecked. The CDR3 contains 18 residues. Looked up from germline, CDR1 is LGHDT and CDR2 is YNNKEL (reference sequence).